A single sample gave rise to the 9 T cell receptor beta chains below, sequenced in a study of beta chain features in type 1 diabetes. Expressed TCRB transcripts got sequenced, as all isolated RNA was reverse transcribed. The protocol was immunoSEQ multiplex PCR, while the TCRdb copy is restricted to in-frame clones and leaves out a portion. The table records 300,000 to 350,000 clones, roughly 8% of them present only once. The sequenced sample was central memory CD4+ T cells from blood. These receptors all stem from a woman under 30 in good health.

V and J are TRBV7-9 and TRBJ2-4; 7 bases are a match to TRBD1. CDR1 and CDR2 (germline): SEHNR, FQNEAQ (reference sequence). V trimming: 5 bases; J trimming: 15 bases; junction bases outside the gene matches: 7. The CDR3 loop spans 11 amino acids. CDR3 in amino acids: CASSGTGERYF. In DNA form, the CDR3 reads TGTGCCAGCAGCGGAACAGGGGAGCGGTACTTC. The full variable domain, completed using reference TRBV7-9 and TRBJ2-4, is DTGVSQNPRHKITKRGQNVTFRCDPISEHNRLYWYRQTLGQGPEFLTYFQNEAQLEKSRLLSDRFSAERPKGSFSTLEIQRTEQGDSAMYLCASSGTGERYFGAGTRLSVL.

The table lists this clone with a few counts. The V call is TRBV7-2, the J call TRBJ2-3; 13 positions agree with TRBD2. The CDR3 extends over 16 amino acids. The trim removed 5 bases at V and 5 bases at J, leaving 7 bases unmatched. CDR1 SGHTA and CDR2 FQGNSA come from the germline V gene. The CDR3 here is CASSTTSGRAEDTQYF. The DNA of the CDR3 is TGTGCCAGCAGCACAACTAGCGGGAGGGCCGAAGATACGCAGTATTTT.

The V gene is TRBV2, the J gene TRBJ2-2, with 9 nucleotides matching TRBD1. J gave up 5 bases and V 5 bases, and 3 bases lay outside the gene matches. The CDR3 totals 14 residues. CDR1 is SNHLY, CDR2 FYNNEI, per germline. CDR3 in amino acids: CASSPGTGTGELFF. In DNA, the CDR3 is TGTGCCAGCAGTCCCGGGACAGGGACCGGGGAGCTGTTTTTT.

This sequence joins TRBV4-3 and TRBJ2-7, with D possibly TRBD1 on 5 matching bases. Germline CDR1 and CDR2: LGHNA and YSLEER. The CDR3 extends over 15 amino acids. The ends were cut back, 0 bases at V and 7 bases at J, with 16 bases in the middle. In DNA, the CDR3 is TGCGCCAGCAGCCAAGATGCCAGGGTTTCTCGTGAGCAGTACTTC. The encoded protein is CASSQDARVSREQYF.

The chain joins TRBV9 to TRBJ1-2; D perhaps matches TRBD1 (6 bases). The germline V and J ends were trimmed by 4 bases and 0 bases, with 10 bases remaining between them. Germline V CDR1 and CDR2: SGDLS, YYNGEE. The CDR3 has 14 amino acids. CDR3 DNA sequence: TGTGCCAGCAGCCCACAGGGAGCTAACTATGGCTACACCTTC. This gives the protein CASSPQGANYGYTF.

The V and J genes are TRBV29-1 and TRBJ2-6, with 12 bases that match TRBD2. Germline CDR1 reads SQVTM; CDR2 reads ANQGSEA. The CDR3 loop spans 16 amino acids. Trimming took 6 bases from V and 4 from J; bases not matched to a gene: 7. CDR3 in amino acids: CSVSTSGRTGANVLTF. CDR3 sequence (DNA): TGCAGCGTGTCTACTAGCGGGAGGACCGGGGCCAACGTCCTGACTTTC.

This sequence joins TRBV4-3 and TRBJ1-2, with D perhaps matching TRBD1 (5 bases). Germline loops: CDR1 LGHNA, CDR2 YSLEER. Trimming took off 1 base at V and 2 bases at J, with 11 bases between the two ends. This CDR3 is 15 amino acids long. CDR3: CASSQGFSGNYGYTF. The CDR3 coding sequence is TGCGCCAGCAGCCAAGGGTTTTCAGGGAACTATGGCTACACCTTC.

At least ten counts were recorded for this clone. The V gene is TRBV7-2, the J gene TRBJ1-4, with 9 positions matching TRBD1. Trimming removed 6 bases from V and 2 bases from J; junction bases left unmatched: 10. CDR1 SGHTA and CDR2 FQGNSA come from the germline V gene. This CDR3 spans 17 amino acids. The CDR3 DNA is TGTGCCAGCAGTAGGGGACAGGGAGGAAGGACTAATGAAAAACTGTTTTTT. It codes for CASSRGQGGRTNEKLFF.

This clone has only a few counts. In DNA, the CDR3 is TGCGCCAGCAGCACCGGGACCGGGACAGACCAAGAGACCCAGTACTTC. It translates to CASSTGTGTDQETQYF. V gene TRBV5-1 combines with J gene TRBJ2-5; the match to TRBD1 covers 7 bases. Trimming took 4 bases from V and 0 from J; bases not matched to a gene: 9. CDR3 length: 16 amino acids. CDR1 is SGHRS, CDR2 YFSETQ, per germline.